This TCR beta chain was documented in a study of a mutant IDH1 vaccine in newly diagnosed glioma. Study context: Eight vaccine injections were given to patients in weeks 1, 3, 5, 7, 11, 15, 19 and 23. With temozolomide cycles, or 4-6 weeks after radiotherapy alone, vaccination was started.

The repertoire was sequenced with immunoSEQ multiplex PCR; TCRdb's copy has only in-frame clones and lacks some. Of some 31,000 clones detected, around 80% appear once; the ten largest clones hold over 7%. Indicated time point: week 23, last vaccination. Vaccination used 300 ug of mutant IDH1 20-mer peptide per dose, with topical imiquimod. Germline V gene data show CDR1 as SNHLY and CDR2 as FYNNEI. The CDR3 has 15 amino acids. Trimming removed 2 bases from V and 2 bases from J; junction bases left unmatched: 2. Regarding this clone: Its specificity is not known.

The source material was PBMCs, sampled from a glioma patient whose treatment included an IDH1 peptide vaccine. J is TRBJ2-1 and V is TRBV2; 8 bases are a match to TRBD2. The sequence derives from a woman aged 18-29 years with glioma. CDR3 nucleotide sequence: TGTGCCAGCAGTGAACGGGGGGGAGCCTACAATGAGCAGTTCTTC. It yields the protein CASSERGGAYNEQFF.